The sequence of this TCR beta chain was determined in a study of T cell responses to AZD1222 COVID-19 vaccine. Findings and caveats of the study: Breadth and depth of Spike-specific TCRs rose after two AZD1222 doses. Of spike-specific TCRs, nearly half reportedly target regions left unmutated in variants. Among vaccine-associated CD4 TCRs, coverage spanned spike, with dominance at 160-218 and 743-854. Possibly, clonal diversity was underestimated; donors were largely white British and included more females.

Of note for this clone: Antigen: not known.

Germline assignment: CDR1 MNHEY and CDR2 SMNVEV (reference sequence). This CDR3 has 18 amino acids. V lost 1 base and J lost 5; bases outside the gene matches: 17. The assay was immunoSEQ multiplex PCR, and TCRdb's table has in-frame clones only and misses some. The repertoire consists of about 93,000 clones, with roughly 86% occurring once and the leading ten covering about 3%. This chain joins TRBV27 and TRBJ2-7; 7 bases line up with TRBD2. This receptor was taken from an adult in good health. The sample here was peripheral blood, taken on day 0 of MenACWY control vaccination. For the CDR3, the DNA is TGTGCCAGCAGTTTATTAAATGGGGGGGTGAGGGCGTTTGACGAGCAGTACTTC. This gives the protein CASSLLNGGVRAFDEQYF.